Following are 5 T cell receptor beta chains from one sample sequenced in a study of molecular identifiers for immune sequencing clone quantification. MiXCR, applied by TCRdb to the PCR reads, yields one record per CDR3 protein. The sample includes hundreds of thousands of distinct CDR3 sequences, 25% of them seen just once. Sequenced: naive CD8+ T cells from blood, with Jurkat cell RNA spiked in. Sample subset: FACS-sorted CD8+CD4-CCR7+CD45RA+ naive T cells. The receptor source for this set is a human donor in good health. Some libraries in this study had Jurkat cell RNA spiked in.

This clonotype has more than one count but fewer than ten. The conserved phenylalanine or tryptophan normally closing the CDR3 is absent here, so this likely arose from a read error. The J gene is TRBJ2-5, the V gene TRBV11-2, with TRBD2 matching over 13 bases. Germline V CDR1 and CDR2: SGHAT, FQNNGV. The CDR3 consists of 16 residues. V shed 6 bases, J shed 5 bases, and the junction held 9 bases outside the gene matches. The CDR3 is CASRATSGRASETQYL. In DNA form, the CDR3 reads TGTGCCAGCAGGGCCACTAGCGGGAGGGCTTCGGAGACCCAGTACCTC.

The V call is TRBV19, the J call TRBJ1-2; D remains unclear. The germline CDR1 and CDR2 sequences are LNHDA and SQIVND (reference sequence). The CDR3 extends over 13 amino acids. Trimming cost V 8 bases and J 7 bases, with 17 bases left between them. The CDR3 here is CASCWSPDFGYTF. The CDR3 DNA follows: TGTGCCAGTTGTTGGAGTCCTGACTTTGGCTACACCTTC.

This clonotype occurred many times. The rearrangement joins TRBV5-6 to TRBJ1-6; D gene unclear. The CDR3 runs to 15 residues. Trimming took 1 base from V and 5 from J, leaving 10 bases between them. The V gene's germline CDR1 is SGHDT and CDR2 YYEEEE. The CDR3 region is CASSLRHGNNSPLHF. The DNA of the CDR3 is TGTGCCAGCAGCTTGCGTCACGGGAATAATTCACCCCTCCACTTT.

In the case of this clonotype: It may be a read error: a sequence one base away is much more abundant. The V and J genes are TRBV6-5 and TRBJ2-5; D unclear. CDR1 is MNHEY, CDR2 SVGAGI, per germline. The CDR3 sequence is 14 residues long. Here the CDR3 DNA reads TGTGCCAGCAGTTATTCGGCAATCCAAGAGATCCAGTACTTC. Encoded protein: CASSYSAIQEIQYF.

The rearrangement joins TRBV3-1 to TRBJ2-1; the match to TRBD2 covers 7 bases. CDR3 length: 13 residues. Trimming removed 6 bases from V and 7 bases from J; junction bases left unmatched: 6. Germline CDR1 LGHDT, CDR2 YNNKEL (reference sequence). The CDR3 coding sequence is TGTGCCAGCAGGCTAGGGACTATTAATGAGCAGTTCTTC. Residues: CASRLGTINEQFF.